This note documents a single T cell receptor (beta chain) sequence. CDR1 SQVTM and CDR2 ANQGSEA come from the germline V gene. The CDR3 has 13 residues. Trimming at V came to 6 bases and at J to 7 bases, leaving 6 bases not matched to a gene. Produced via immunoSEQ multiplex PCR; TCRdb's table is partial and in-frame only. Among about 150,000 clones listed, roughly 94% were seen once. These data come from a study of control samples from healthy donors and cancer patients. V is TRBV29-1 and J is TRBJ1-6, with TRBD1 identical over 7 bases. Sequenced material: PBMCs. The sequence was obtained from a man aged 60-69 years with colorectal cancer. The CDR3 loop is CSVRQGMNSPLHF. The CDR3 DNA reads TGCAGCGTGCGACAGGGAATGAATTCACCCCTCCACTTT. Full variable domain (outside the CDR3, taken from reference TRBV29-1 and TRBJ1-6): SAVISQKPSRDICQRGTSLTIQCQVDSQVTMMFWYRQQPGQSLTLIATANQGSEATYESGFVIDKFPISRPNLTFSTLTVSNMSPEDSSIYLCSVRQGMNSPLHFGNGTRLTVT.